Each of the 28 T cell receptor beta chains below was sequenced from the same sample in a study of post-analysis software for immune sequencing data (dated by TCRdb to 2015 to 2017). Libraries were built with PCR. Sequencing was carried out with an Illumina HiSeq 2500. To reduce PCR and sequencing biases, unique molecular identifiers were built into the TCR beta cDNA libraries. TCRdb took the public reads, trimmed them with fastp at Q25, ran MiXCR for clone calling and kept in-frame beta chains. All rows with the same CDR3 protein become a single entry with the most common DNA and genes. The sample table contains about 820,000 distinct CDR3 sequences; only one count was recorded for 53% of them. The ten top clones hold 4.6% of the sample. What the authors observed across the whole study: Significantly higher frequencies in patients than in controls were found for about five TRBV segments, including TRBV5-6, TRBV5-1 and TRBV20-1.

No antigens are known for them. Sequenced: blood. These receptors all come from a girl aged 10 to 17 with multiple sclerosis.

In nucleotides, the CDR3 is TGTGCCAGCAGCTTAGGGTGGCAGGGAAAGAGGTACGAGCAGTACTTC. Amino acids: CASSLGWQGKRYEQYF. This chain joins TRBV7-8 and TRBJ2-4; D might be TRBD1 (5 bases). The closer fit of TRBJ2-7 to the DNA end suggests the J call may be wrong. Germline V CDR1 and CDR2: SGHVS, FQNEAQ. There are 16 residues in the CDR3.

CDR3 amino acids: CASSSGTGGDDIQYF. In DNA form, the CDR3 reads TGTGCCAGCAGCTCCGGGACAGGGGGCGACGACATTCAGTACTTC. The chain recombines TRBV7-3 with TRBJ2-4, with TRBD1 matching over 12 bases. In germline, CDR1 is SGHTA, CDR2 FQGTGA. Losses at the gene ends were 4 bases for V and 8 bases for J; bases not matched to a gene: 6. The CDR3 spans 15 residues.

This clonotype was counted only a few times. The chain joins TRBV4-1 to TRBJ2-5; TRBD1 aligns across 7 bases. This CDR3 contains 14 residues. V was pared by 3 bases and J by 3 bases, with 4 bases of the junction left unmatched. CDR1 is MGHRA, CDR2 YSYEKL, per germline. The CDR3 DNA is TGCGCCAGCAGCCAGGCAGGGACAGAAGAGACCCAGTACTTC. It codes for CASSQAGTEETQYF.

The chain couples TRBV25-1 to TRBJ1-2; no firm D call. Trimming took 6 bases from V and 2 from J, leaving 10 bases between them. Germline V gene sequence: CDR1 MGHDK, CDR2 SYGVNS. CDR3 size: 13 residues. CDR3 sequence reads: CASRMDGNYGYTF. CDR3 DNA sequence: TGTGCCAGCAGGATGGACGGGAACTATGGCTACACCTTC.

This clonotype has just one count. This chain links TRBV6-5 with TRBJ2-7; D gene uncertain. The V and J ends lost 6 bases and 1 base respectively, with 16 bases between them. Germline CDR1 is MNHEY and CDR2 is SVGAGI. The CDR3 contains 15 residues. Written as DNA, the CDR3 is TGTGCCAGCAGGGATACGAAAACACAGTCCTACGAGCAGTACTTC. Protein: CASRDTKTQSYEQYF.

The genes are TRBV27 and TRBJ1-1, with D perhaps matching TRBD1 (5 bases). The CDR3 sequence is 14 residues long. V lost 6 bases and J lost 0, with 11 bases in between. Germline-derived CDR1 and CDR2 are MNHEY and SMNVEV (reference sequence). CDR3 amino acids: CASRRQPMNTEAFF. The DNA of the CDR3 is TGTGCCAGCAGGCGACAGCCTATGAACACTGAAGCTTTCTTT.

This clonotype was recorded only once. The CDR3 DNA reads as TGTGCCAGCAGTCCGGGAGCGGGAGGGCCCAGAGAGACCCAGTACTTC. It codes for CASSPGAGGPRETQYF. The rearrangement joins TRBV12-3 or TRBV12-4 to TRBJ2-5, with 10 bases lining up with TRBD2. This CDR3 region has 16 residues. V shed 5 bases and J 4 bases; nucleotides not matched to a gene: 10.

This chain joins TRBV29-1 and TRBJ2-1; tentative D call: TRBD2 (5 bases). V lost 8 bases, J lost 3 bases, and 14 bases lay in between. Per germline, CDR1 SQVTM and CDR2 ANQGSEA. This CDR3 is 13 amino acids long. The CDR3 reads CSLQEGYYNEQFF. The DNA for the CDR3 is TGCAGCCTCCAAGAGGGTTACTACAATGAGCAGTTCTTC.

The J gene is TRBJ2-7, the V gene TRBV12-3 or TRBV12-4, with D perhaps TRBD1 (7 bases). The V end was cut by 3 bases, the J end by 3 bases, with 15 bases between. There are 15 residues in the CDR3. This CDR3 reads CASSLKGGQNYEQYF. As DNA, the CDR3 is TGTGCCAGCAGTTTGAAGGGGGGACAGAACTACGAGCAGTACTTC.

The rearrangement links TRBV20-1 to TRBJ2-5, with 10 bases lining up with TRBD2. This CDR3 spans 17 amino acids. Germline V gene lookup returns CDR1 DFQATT and CDR2 SNEGSKA (reference sequence). Unmatched junction bases numbered 12, after V lost 5 bases and J lost 0 bases. CDR3 coding DNA: TGCAGTGCTTGGACCGGAACTAGCGGGGCAGACCAAGAGACCCAGTACTTC. It specifies CSAWTGTSGADQETQYF.

The chain combines TRBV12-3 or TRBV12-4 with TRBJ2-7; 7 nucleotides align to TRBD1. This CDR3 region has 12 residues. Germline trimming cut 6 bases from V and 7 bases from J; bases unmatched to any gene: 6. CDR3 DNA: TGTGCCAGCAGCGACAGGGTGTCGGAGCAGTACTTC. This sequence encodes CASSDRVSEQYF.

The chain links TRBV20-1 to TRBJ2-7, with TRBD2 matching over 16 bases. Germline CDR1 is DFQATT and CDR2 is SNEGSKA (reference sequence). The CDR3 runs to 18 residues. V was clipped by 6 bases and J by 3 bases; unmatched bases: 14. CDR3 sequence: CSAIIGTSGRAPDYEQYF. In DNA, the CDR3 is TGCAGTGCAATTATTGGGACTAGCGGGAGGGCCCCGGACTACGAGCAGTACTTC.

This clonotype showed up just a few times. This chain connects TRBV20-1 to TRBJ1-1, with a possible D match to TRBD1 (5 bases). Germline-derived CDR1 and CDR2 are DFQATT and SNEGSKA (reference sequence). Trimming took off 5 bases at V and 4 bases at J, with 14 bases between the two ends. The CDR3 covers 13 residues. The CDR3 here is CSAVGTQSTEAFF. CDR3 bases: TGCAGTGCTGTCGGGACTCAAAGCACTGAAGCTTTCTTT.

The rearrangement uses TRBV6-2 or TRBV6-3 and TRBJ1-2; D may be TRBD1 (6 bases). Trimming took off 6 bases at V and 8 bases at J, with 13 bases between the two ends. The CDR3 extends over 12 amino acids. Germline values: CDR1 MNHEY, CDR2 SVGEGT. The CDR3 nucleotides read TGTGCCAGCAGGGACAGCGGAGAAGGCTACACCTTC. It specifies CASRDSGEGYTF.

V and J are TRBV27 and TRBJ2-1; 9 positions match TRBD1. Losses at the gene ends were 1 base for V and 4 bases for J; bases not matched to a gene: 11. The CDR3 covers 18 residues. Germline V lookup: CDR1 MNHEY, CDR2 SMNVEV (reference sequence). The CDR3 DNA follows: TGTGCCAGCAGTTTATTAATCCCCGGACAGGGGACATACAATGAGCAGTTCTTC. Residues: CASSLLIPGQGTYNEQFF.

This clonotype appeared a few times. The chain uses TRBV20-1 and TRBJ2-1; no reliable D call. This CDR3 is 13 amino acids long. Per the germline V gene, CDR1 is DFQATT and CDR2 is SNEGSKA (reference sequence). V was pared by 6 bases and J by 10 bases, with 19 bases between. The CDR3 sequence is CSADRKLEGEQFF. The CDR3 DNA reads TGCAGTGCCGATCGGAAGCTCGAAGGCGAGCAGTTCTTC.

A few counts support this clonotype. The rearrangement joins TRBV20-1 to TRBJ2-7; either TRBD1 or TRBD2 may supply D (6 bases each). V gave up 3 bases and J gave up 0 bases, with 18 bases separating them. The CDR3 covers 16 residues. Germline-derived CDR1 and CDR2 are DFQATT and SNEGSKA (reference sequence). The CDR3 coding sequence is TGCAGTGCTAGTATCCTCGGGGGCCTGAGCTCCTACGAGCAGTACTTC. Translating gives CSASILGGLSSYEQYF.

CDR3 sequence: CASSLGAGASNQPQHF. As DNA, the CDR3 is TGTGCCAGCAGCTTGGGGGCGGGGGCAAGCAATCAGCCCCAGCATTTT. The genes are TRBV5-6 and TRBJ1-5; possibly TRBD1 for D (6 bases). From germline, CDR1 is SGHDT and CDR2 YYEEEE. The CDR3 covers 16 residues. The V gene lost 0 bases and the J gene lost 1 base, with 11 bases spanning the gap.

The V and J genes are TRBV27 and TRBJ2-5, with 8 bases aligning to TRBD2. Germline V gives CDR1 MNHEY, CDR2 SMNVEV (reference sequence). The CDR3 is 16 amino acids. V was clipped by 3 bases and J by 1 base; unmatched bases: 7. The CDR3 spells CASSFYPSGRQETQYF. The CDR3 bases are TGTGCCAGCAGTTTTTATCCTAGCGGGCGCCAAGAGACCCAGTACTTC.

The chain has TRBV5-6 and TRBJ2-5; either TRBD1 or TRBD2 may supply D (5 bases each). With the DNA end fitting TRBJ2-7 better, the J assignment may be wrong. Germline values: CDR1 SGHDT, CDR2 YYEEEE. This CDR3 contains 12 residues. CDR3 DNA sequence: TGTGCCAGCAGCTTGTTCGGGGCCGAGCAGTACTTC. Its protein product is CASSLFGAEQYF.

The rearrangement links TRBV29-1 to TRBJ2-1; D unclear. This CDR3 spans 12 amino acids. V was shortened by 4 bases and J by 6 bases, with 10 bases between the two germline ends. Germline CDR1 and CDR2: SQVTM and ANQGSEA. The CDR3 protein is CSVVGNLNEQFF. CDR3 DNA: TGCAGCGTTGTAGGGAATCTCAATGAGCAGTTCTTC.

The chain uses TRBV20-1 and TRBJ2-3; D call uncertain. Trimming left V 6 bases short and J 5 bases short, with 9 bases between. Germline lookup yields CDR1 DFQATT and CDR2 SNEGSKA (reference sequence). The CDR3 extends over 11 amino acids. The CDR3 bases are TGCAGTGCGACTTACGGAGATACGCAGTATTTT. Translating gives CSATYGDTQYF.

The chain employs TRBV15 and TRBJ2-7; the match to TRBD1 covers 7 bases. The J segment lost 4 bases and the V segment lost 1 base, leaving 7 bases of the junction unmatched. CDR1 is LNHNV, CDR2 YYDKDF, per germline (reference sequence). This CDR3 is built from 15 residues. In nucleotides, the CDR3 is TGTGCCACCAGCAGAGGACAGGGCCCCATTTACGAGCAGTACTTC. This gives the protein CATSRGQGPIYEQYF. The full variable domain, rest sourced from reference TRBV15 and TRBJ2-7, is DAMVIQNPRYQVTQFGKPVTLSCSQTLNHNVMYWYQQKSSQAPKLLFHYYDKDFNNEADTPDNFQSRRPNTSFCFLDIRSPGLGDTAMYLCATSRGQGPIYEQYFGPGTRLTVT.

The chain employs TRBV2 and TRBJ2-7, with TRBD1 matching 8 bases. The CDR3 runs 16 residues. Looked up from germline, CDR1 is SNHLY and CDR2 is FYNNEI. J was trimmed by 4 bases and V by 3 bases; bases with no gene match: 11. The CDR3 region is CASSDPQTGVTYEQYF. The CDR3 DNA reads TGTGCCAGCAGTGACCCACAGACAGGGGTGACGTACGAGCAGTACTTC.

V usage is TRBV4-1 and J usage is TRBJ1-2; D gene uncertain. This CDR3 has 14 amino acids. Germline lookup yields CDR1 MGHRA and CDR2 YSYEKL. Trimming left V 1 base short and J 2 bases short, with 8 bases between. The CDR3 here is CASSQALANYGYTF. In nucleotides, the CDR3 is TGCGCCAGCAGCCAAGCACTGGCAAACTATGGCTACACCTTC.

There are a few counts of this clonotype. The rearrangement joins TRBV7-2 to TRBJ2-3; D remains ambiguous. Germline-derived CDR1 and CDR2 are SGHTA and FQGNSA. This CDR3 has 15 amino acids. Between the trimmed V and J ends, which lost 0 bases and 2 bases, there was a span of 9 bases. In nucleotides, the CDR3 is TGTGCCAGCAGCTTAGCCCGGACCTACACAGATACGCAGTATTTT. Its translation is CASSLARTYTDTQYF.

The chain joins TRBV4-1 to TRBJ1-1, with D maybe TRBD1 (5 bases). The CDR3 extends over 15 amino acids. Germline V CDR1 and CDR2: MGHRA, YSYEKL. The V end was cut by 0 bases, the J end by 9 bases, with 17 bases between. The CDR3 is CASSQDPGTKRQAFF. In nucleotides, the CDR3 is TGCGCCAGCAGCCAAGATCCGGGGACGAAACGACAAGCTTTCTTT.

The chain carries TRBV30 and TRBJ2-4, with a possible D match to TRBD1 (5 bases). CDR3 length: 16 residues. Germline V gene lookup returns CDR1 GTSNPN and CDR2 SVGIG (reference sequence). V dropped 0 bases and J dropped 0 bases, with 12 bases sitting between them. The CDR3 bases are TGTGCCTGGAGTGTACGACAGACCCTAGCCAAAAACATTCAGTACTTC. Translation gives CAWSVRQTLAKNIQYF. Complete variable domain (other parts from reference TRBV30 and TRBJ2-4): SQTIHQWPATLVQPVGSPLSLECTVEGTSNPNLYWYRQAAGRGLQLLFYSVGIGQISSEVPQNLSASRPQDRQFILSSKKLLLSDSGFYLCAWSVRQTLAKNIQYFGAGTRLSVL.